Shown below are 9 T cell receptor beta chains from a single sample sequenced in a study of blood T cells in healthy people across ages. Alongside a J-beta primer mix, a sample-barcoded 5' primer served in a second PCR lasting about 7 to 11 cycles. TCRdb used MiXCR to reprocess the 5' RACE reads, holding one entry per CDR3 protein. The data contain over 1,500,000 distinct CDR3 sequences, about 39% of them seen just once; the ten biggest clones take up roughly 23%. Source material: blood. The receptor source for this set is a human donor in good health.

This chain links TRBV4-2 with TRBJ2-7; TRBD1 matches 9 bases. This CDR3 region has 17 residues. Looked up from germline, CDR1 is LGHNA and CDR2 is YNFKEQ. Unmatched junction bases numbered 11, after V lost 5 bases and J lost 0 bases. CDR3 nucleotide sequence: TGTGCCAGCAGCAAAAACCTTGGACAGGGGCCCTCCTACGAGCAGTACTTC. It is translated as CASSKNLGQGPSYEQYF.

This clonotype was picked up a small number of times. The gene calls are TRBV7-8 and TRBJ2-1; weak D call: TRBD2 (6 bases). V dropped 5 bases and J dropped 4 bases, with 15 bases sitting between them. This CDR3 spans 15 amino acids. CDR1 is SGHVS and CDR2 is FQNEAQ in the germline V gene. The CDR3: CASSTGDGGYNEQFF. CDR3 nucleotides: TGTGCCAGCAGCACCGGGGACGGGGGATACAATGAGCAGTTCTTC.

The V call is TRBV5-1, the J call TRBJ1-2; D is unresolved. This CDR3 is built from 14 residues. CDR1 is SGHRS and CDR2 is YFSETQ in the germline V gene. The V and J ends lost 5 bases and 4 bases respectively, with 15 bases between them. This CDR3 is CASRPDQVVYGYTF. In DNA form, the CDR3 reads TGCGCCAGCAGACCCGACCAGGTAGTCTATGGCTACACCTTC.

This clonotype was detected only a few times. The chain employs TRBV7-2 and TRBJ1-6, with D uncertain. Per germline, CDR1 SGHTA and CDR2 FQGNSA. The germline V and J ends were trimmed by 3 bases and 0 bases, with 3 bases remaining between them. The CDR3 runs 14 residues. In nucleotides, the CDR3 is TGTGCCAGCAGCTTCCTCTCCTATAATTCACCCCTCCACTTT. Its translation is CASSFLSYNSPLHF.

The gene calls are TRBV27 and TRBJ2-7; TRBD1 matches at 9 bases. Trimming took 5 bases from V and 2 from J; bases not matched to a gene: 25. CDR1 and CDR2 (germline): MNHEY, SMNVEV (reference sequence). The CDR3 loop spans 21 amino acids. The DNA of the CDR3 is TGTGCCAGCAGTACCCCCATTTGGGACAGGGAATTAAGGGGGCCTACCTACGAGCAGTACTTC. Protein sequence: CASSTPIWDRELRGPTYEQYF.

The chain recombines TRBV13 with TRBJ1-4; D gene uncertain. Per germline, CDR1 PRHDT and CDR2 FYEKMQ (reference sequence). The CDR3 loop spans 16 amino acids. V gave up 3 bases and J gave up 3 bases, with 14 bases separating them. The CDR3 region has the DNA TGTGCCAGCAGCTTCGTTGGGAGCGGGGCTAATGAAAAACTGTTTTTT. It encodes CASSFVGSGANEKLFF.

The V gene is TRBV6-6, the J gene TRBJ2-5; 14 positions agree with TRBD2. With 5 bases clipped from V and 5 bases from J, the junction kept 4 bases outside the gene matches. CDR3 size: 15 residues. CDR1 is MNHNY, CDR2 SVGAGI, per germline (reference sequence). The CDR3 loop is CASSGTSGGFETQYF. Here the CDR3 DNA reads TGTGCCAGCAGTGGGACTAGCGGGGGATTTGAGACCCAGTACTTC.

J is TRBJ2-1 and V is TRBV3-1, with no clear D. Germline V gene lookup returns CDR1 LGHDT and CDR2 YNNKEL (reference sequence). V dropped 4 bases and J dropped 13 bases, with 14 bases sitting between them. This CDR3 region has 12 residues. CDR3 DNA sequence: TGTGCCAGCAGCCTAGAAGGAAGATACCAGTTCTTC. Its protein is CASSLEGRYQFF.

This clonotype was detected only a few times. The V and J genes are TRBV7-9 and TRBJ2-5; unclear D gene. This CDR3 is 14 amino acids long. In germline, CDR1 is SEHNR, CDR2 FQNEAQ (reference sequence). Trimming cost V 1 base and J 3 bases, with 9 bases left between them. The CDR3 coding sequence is TGTGCCAGCAGCTTAGTGGCAGAGAAAGAGACCCAGTACTTC. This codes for CASSLVAEKETQYF.